Below, 18 T cell receptor beta chains from the same sample are listed, as sequenced in a study of siplizumab effects on memory and regulatory T cells. Here immunoSEQ multiplex PCR was the method, and the copy in TCRdb shows in-frame clones only, minus some. The data contain more than 75,000 clones, over 85% of them seen just once; the ten biggest clones take up around 6.5%. Sequencing was done on a sample of CD8+ T cells sorted from blood. The source is a human donor in good health.

The rearrangement links TRBV7-9 to TRBJ2-1, with 7 bases aligning to TRBD1. J lost 3 bases, V lost 5 bases, and 4 bases had no gene match. Germline assignment: CDR1 SEHNR and CDR2 FQNEAQ (reference sequence). This CDR3 is built from 14 residues. CDR3 in DNA: TGTGCCAGCAGCACCGACAGGGTCTACAATGAGCAGTTCTTC. Translation gives CASSTDRVYNEQFF.

The V call is TRBV19, the J call TRBJ1-6; TRBD1 might be the D (6 bases). Between the trimmed V and J ends, which lost 6 bases and 1 base, there was a span of 16 bases. Germline V gives CDR1 LNHDA, CDR2 SQIVND (reference sequence). The CDR3 consists of 17 residues. The CDR3 here is CASSEPGEKSYNSPLHF. CDR3 nucleotides: TGTGCCAGTAGCGAACCAGGGGAGAAATCCTATAATTCACCCCTCCACTTT.

The chain carries TRBV4-1 and TRBJ1-1; D is ambiguous. Trimming took 8 bases from V and 2 from J, leaving 6 bases between them. Germline CDR1 MGHRA, CDR2 YSYEKL. This CDR3 comprises 11 residues. The CDR3 nucleotides read TGCGCCAGCGGCGCCAACACTGAAGCTTTCTTT. It yields the protein CASGANTEAFF.

The chain is built from TRBV7-8 and TRBJ2-2; TRBD2 is a possible D gene (5 bases). V gave up 4 bases and J gave up 5 bases, with 23 bases separating them. Looked up from germline, CDR1 is SGHVS and CDR2 is FQNEAQ. The CDR3 sequence is 18 residues long. CDR3: CASSSPGPLLSGTGELFF. The CDR3 DNA reads TGTGCCAGCAGCTCTCCCGGGCCGCTTCTAAGCGGAACCGGGGAGCTGTTTTTT.

A single count supports this clone. The V call is TRBV7-6, the J call TRBJ2-5; D gene ambiguous. The end of the DNA fits TRBJ2-7 better, so the J call may be wrong. The CDR3 has 15 amino acids. Germline V gives CDR1 SGHVS, CDR2 FNYEAQ. CDR3 in amino acids: CASSPTALYSYEQYF. The DNA of the CDR3 is TGTGCCAGCAGCCCCACCGCTCTATACTCCTACGAGCAGTACTTC.

The chain employs TRBV7-2 and TRBJ2-2; either TRBD1 or TRBD2 may supply D (5 bases each). The CDR3 runs 18 residues. Trimming stripped 0 bases from V and 5 bases from J, with 19 bases between. From germline, CDR1 is SGHTA and CDR2 FQGNSA. CDR3 nucleotide sequence: TGTGCCAGCAGCTTAGCGTTGGGGGTCCGGGTGGGGACCGGGGAGCTGTTTTTT. Encoded protein: CASSLALGVRVGTGELFF. Full variable domain (rest looked up from reference TRBV7-2 and TRBJ2-2): GAGVSQSPSNKVTEKGKDVELRCDPISGHTALYWYRQSLGQGLEFLIYFQGNSAPDKSGLPSDRFSAERTGGSVSTLTIQRTQQEDSAVYLCASSLALGVRVGTGELFFGEGSRLTVL.

This chain joins TRBV7-2 and TRBJ2-1; D remains ambiguous. CDR1 is SGHTA, CDR2 FQGNSA, per germline. V lost 5 bases, J lost 3 bases, and 8 bases lay in between. This CDR3 contains 13 residues. This chain's CDR3 is CASSPPLYNEQFF. CDR3 nucleotides: TGTGCCAGCAGCCCCCCTCTCTACAATGAGCAGTTCTTC.

The chain couples TRBV6-5 to TRBJ2-7; 8 nucleotides match TRBD2. Germline V gene data show CDR1 as MNHEY and CDR2 as SVGAGI. Germline trimming cut 5 bases from V and 3 bases from J; bases unmatched to any gene: 6. The CDR3 totals 14 residues. The CDR3 DNA is TGTGCCAGCAGTGAGCGGGGGCGTCACTACGAGCAGTACTTC. It encodes CASSERGRHYEQYF.

The chain combines TRBV27 with TRBJ1-6; D may be TRBD1 (6 bases). The germline V gene has CDR1 MNHEY and CDR2 SMNVEV (reference sequence). V was trimmed by 2 bases and J by 9 bases, leaving 11 bases between them. CDR3 size: 14 residues. CDR3 nucleotide sequence: TGTGCCAGCAGTTTACAGGGGTCGGGTTCACCCCTCCACTTT. It specifies CASSLQGSGSPLHF.

J is TRBJ1-6 and V is TRBV4-1, with 7 bases fitting TRBD1. Per germline, CDR1 MGHRA and CDR2 YSYEKL. Trimming removed 1 base from V and 8 bases from J; junction bases left unmatched: 5. The CDR3 contains 15 residues. CDR3 DNA: TGCGCCAGCAGCCAAGTCGCCGGGACAGATTCACCCCTCCACTTT. Amino acid sequence: CASSQVAGTDSPLHF.

The chain links TRBV14 to TRBJ2-3, with D unclear. CDR1 is SGHDN, CDR2 FVKESK, per germline. With 0 bases removed from V and 2 bases from J, the gap between germline ends came to 12 bases. CDR3 length: 16 amino acids. CDR3 sequence reads: CASSQDPGYYTDTQYF. The DNA of the CDR3 is TGTGCCAGCAGCCAAGATCCTGGCTACTACACAGATACGCAGTATTTT.

This clone was recorded once. The gene calls are TRBV30 and TRBJ2-7; D call uncertain. The CDR3 length is 13 residues. The V gene's germline CDR1 is GTSNPN and CDR2 SVGIG (reference sequence). V lost 0 bases to trimming and J lost 6 bases, with 12 bases between them. For the CDR3, the DNA is TGTGCCTGGAGTGTATCCCGCTCCGGCGAGCAGTACTTC. It codes for CAWSVSRSGEQYF.

The chain is built from TRBV19 and TRBJ2-1; D assignment may be TRBD1 or TRBD2 (5 bases each). From germline, CDR1 is LNHDA and CDR2 SQIVND (reference sequence). This CDR3 has 13 amino acids. V lost 8 bases, J lost 7 bases, and 15 bases lay in between. The CDR3 protein is CASSQGVSNEQFF. Written as DNA, the CDR3 is TGTGCCAGTTCCCAGGGAGTTTCGAATGAGCAGTTCTTC.

V usage is TRBV7-9 and J usage is TRBJ2-7, with D unresolved. V was pared by 1 base and J by 4 bases, with 5 bases between. CDR3 size: 12 residues. The V gene's germline CDR1 is SEHNR and CDR2 FQNEAQ (reference sequence). The CDR3 sequence is CASSLVVYEQYF. The CDR3 DNA sequence: TGTGCCAGCAGCTTAGTGGTGTACGAGCAGTACTTC.

The CDR3 DNA sequence: TGTGCCAGCAGTTGGTTTTCAGGGGAAGAGACCCAGTACTTC. This encodes CASSWFSGEETQYF. The V call is TRBV27, the J call TRBJ2-5; maybe TRBD1 (6 bases). Per germline, CDR1 MNHEY and CDR2 SMNVEV (reference sequence). The CDR3 spans 14 residues. Trimming pared 4 bases from V and 3 bases from J, leaving 12 bases between.

The rearrangement uses TRBV4-3 and TRBJ2-7, with 8 bases identical to TRBD2. Looked up from germline, CDR1 is LGHNA and CDR2 is YSLEER. V gave up 0 bases and J gave up 4 bases; unmatched junction bases: 11. This CDR3 is 17 amino acids long. The CDR3 nucleotides are TGCGCCAGCAGCCAAGATCTGGCCGGGACTAGTTCTTACGAGCAGTACTTC. It translates to CASSQDLAGTSSYEQYF.

In DNA, the CDR3 is TGTGCCAGCAGTGGGCCTCTACGGTATGGCTACACCTTC. This translates into CASSGPLRYGYTF. V usage is TRBV6-1 and J usage is TRBJ1-2; D gene uncertain. The CDR3 covers 13 residues. Looked up from germline, CDR1 is MNHNS and CDR2 is SASEGT. The V end was cut by 4 bases, the J end by 5 bases, with 11 bases between.

The chain has TRBV9 and TRBJ2-7, with 7 bases that match TRBD1. V shed 4 bases and J 3 bases; nucleotides not matched to a gene: 7. Germline V gene sequence: CDR1 SGDLS, CDR2 YYNGEE. This CDR3 contains 14 residues. The CDR3 spells CASSPRDRLYEQYF. DNA of the CDR3: TGTGCCAGCAGCCCCCGGGACAGACTCTACGAGCAGTACTTC.